These 19 T cell receptor beta chains came from one sample sequenced in a study of T cells in Graves' hyperthyroidism and ophthalmopathy. From RNA transcripts, TCR beta CDR3 regions were amplified. The TCR CDR3 first-round RT-PCR relied on the HTBI primer set. TCRdb ran MiXCR on the multiplex PCR reads and lists one entry per CDR3 protein. The data hold 380,000 or so distinct CDR3 sequences, with about 18% observed a single time. Sequenced sample: blood. These receptor sequences come from a woman under 30 with Graves' hyperthyroidism.

At least ten counts were recorded for this clonotype. The genes are TRBV30 and TRBJ2-7, with a possible D match to TRBD2 (6 bases). CDR3 length equals 14 residues. With 0 bases removed from V and 3 bases from J, the gap between germline ends came to 12 bases. CDR1 and CDR2 from the germline V gene are GTSNPN and SVGIG (reference sequence). The DNA of the CDR3 is TGTGCCTGGAGTGTTTCGGGGAGGAACTACGAGCAGTACTTC. Its protein is CAWSVSGRNYEQYF.

The chain recombines TRBV12-3 or TRBV12-4 with TRBJ2-5, with 11 bases matching TRBD2. Trimming removed 3 bases from V and 5 bases from J; junction bases left unmatched: 8. This CDR3 is built from 16 residues. The DNA for the CDR3 is TGTGCCAGCAGTTTTGGGACTAGCGGAGGTGGGGAGACCCAGTACTTC. It yields the protein CASSFGTSGGGETQYF.

This clonotype was seen repeatedly, ten times or more. The V gene is TRBV20-1, the J gene TRBJ2-5, with D perhaps TRBD2 (5 bases). This CDR3 contains 12 residues. Germline CDR1 reads DFQATT; CDR2 reads SNEGSKA (reference sequence). V dropped 4 bases and J dropped 4 bases, with 10 bases sitting between them. CDR3 loop: CSAKLVTETQYF. The CDR3 DNA reads TGCAGTGCTAAACTAGTAACAGAGACCCAGTACTTC.

The chain joins TRBV4-1 to TRBJ1-1; a weak D match, TRBD1 (5 bases). CDR1 is MGHRA and CDR2 is YSYEKL in the germline V gene. The CDR3 runs 14 residues. Trimming removed 4 bases at V and 4 bases at J, with 13 bases between. This chain's CDR3 is CASSRNPGGTEAFF. The DNA for the CDR3 is TGCGCCAGCAGCCGTAATCCTGGGGGCACTGAAGCTTTCTTT.

This clonotype was seen repeatedly, ten times or more. The V gene is TRBV11-2, the J gene TRBJ1-6, with a weak D call TRBD1 (5 bases). With 5 bases removed from V and 9 bases from J, the gap between germline ends came to 17 bases. The CDR3 loop spans 15 amino acids. Germline V CDR1 and CDR2: SGHAT, FQNNGV. As DNA, the CDR3 is TGTGCCAGCAGCCCCCGTCGGGGGGATAGTTCACCCCTCCACTTT. It codes for CASSPRRGDSSPLHF. The complete variable domain, with remaining parts taken from reference TRBV11-2 and TRBJ1-6, reads EAGVAQSPRYKIIEKRQSVAFWCNPISGHATLYWYQQILGQGPKLLIQFQNNGVVDDSQLPKDRFSAERLKGVDSTLKIQPAKLEDSAVYLCASSPRRGDSSPLHFGNGTRLTVT.

The chain uses TRBV7-2 and TRBJ2-3; D not resolved. The V end lost 0 bases, the J end lost 6 bases, and 13 bases lay between the germline ends. Germline V gene lookup returns CDR1 SGHTA and CDR2 FQGNSA. The CDR3 length is 15 residues. The CDR3 DNA follows: TGTGCCAGCAGCTTAGCGGTGACTCTTGGGGATACGCAGTATTTT. It is translated as CASSLAVTLGDTQYF.

This clonotype occurred many times. The CDR3 nucleotides read TGCAGTGCTGTCCCGGGGGGGCAAGCCAAAAACATTCAGTACTTC. Protein sequence: CSAVPGGQAKNIQYF. The genes are TRBV20-1 and TRBJ2-4, with 8 positions matching TRBD2. Per germline, CDR1 DFQATT and CDR2 SNEGSKA (reference sequence). The trim removed 5 bases at V and 0 bases at J, leaving 6 bases unmatched. CDR3 length equals 15 residues.

The table lists this clonotype with many counts. The chain joins TRBV20-1 to TRBJ1-1; TRBD1 matches at 8 bases. CDR1 and CDR2 (germline): DFQATT, SNEGSKA (reference sequence). The CDR3 length is 13 residues. The CDR3 DNA follows: TGCAGCCAGGGGGCCAAGCTGAACACTGAAGCTTTCTTT. Encoded protein: CSQGAKLNTEAFF.

This clonotype was counted ten times or more. The chain is built from TRBV6-5 and TRBJ1-1, with D perhaps TRBD1 (5 bases). This CDR3 comprises 14 residues. The germline V and J ends were trimmed by 4 bases and 5 bases, with 14 bases remaining between them. Germline loops: CDR1 MNHEY, CDR2 SVGAGI. CDR3 amino acids: CASSSEGRGTEAFF. In DNA, the CDR3 is TGTGCCAGCAGTTCAGAGGGGAGGGGAACTGAAGCTTTCTTT.

The table lists this clonotype with many counts. The J gene is TRBJ2-7, the V gene TRBV10-3, with D hard to call. Germline CDR1 and CDR2: ENHRY and SYGVKD. This CDR3 spans 13 amino acids. V lost 0 bases and J lost 7, with 10 bases in between. The CDR3 here is CAISESGRWEQYF. The CDR3 DNA reads as TGTGCCATCAGTGAGTCGGGTCGTTGGGAGCAGTACTTC.

At least ten counts were recorded for this clonotype. The chain is built from TRBV12-3 or TRBV12-4 and TRBJ1-1, with TRBD1 matching over 7 bases. This CDR3 comprises 15 residues. Trimming removed 9 bases from V and 0 bases from J; junction bases left unmatched: 10. This CDR3 is CASLGQTNLNTEAFF. As DNA, the CDR3 is TGTGCCAGTCTGGGACAGACTAACCTGAACACTGAAGCTTTCTTT.

This clonotype was seen repeatedly, ten times or more. The J gene is TRBJ2-7, the V gene TRBV7-3, with 9 bases lining up with TRBD1. CDR3 length: 14 residues. CDR1 is SGHTA and CDR2 is FQGTGA in the germline V gene. V lost 1 base to trimming and J lost 7 bases; unmatched junction nucleotides: 5. CDR3 DNA sequence: TGTGCCAGCAGCTTAATGGGACAGGGCTCGGAGCAGTACTTC. Residues: CASSLMGQGSEQYF. Together with reference TRBV7-3 and TRBJ2-7, the CDR3 gives the full variable domain: GAGVSQTPSNKVTEKGKYVELRCDPISGHTALYWYRQSLGQGPEFLIYFQGTGAADDSGLPNDRFFAVRPEGSVSTLKIQRTERGDSAVYLCASSLMGQGSEQYFGPGTRLTVT.

This clonotype was recorded at least ten times. The chain combines TRBV12-3 or TRBV12-4 with TRBJ2-7; D possibly corresponds to TRBD2 (6 bases). The CDR3 runs 13 residues. The V gene lost 4 bases and the J gene lost 2 bases, with 9 bases spanning the gap. The CDR3: CASSSGGTYEQYF. The CDR3 nucleotides read TGTGCCAGCAGTTCTGGAGGGACCTACGAGCAGTACTTC.

This clonotype was seen ten or more times. This sequence joins TRBV12-5 and TRBJ1-1, with D possibly matching TRBD1 (5 bases). This CDR3 is 12 amino acids long. Trimming took off 3 bases at V and 5 bases at J, with 7 bases between the two ends. The germline V gene encodes CDR1 LGHNT and CDR2 FRNRAP. The CDR3, as DNA: TGTGCTAGTGGTTTCCAGGGAACTGAAGCTTTCTTT. Its translation: CASGFQGTEAFF. The full variable domain, completed using reference TRBV12-5 and TRBJ1-1, is DARVTQTPRHKVTEMGQEVTMRCQPILGHNTVFWYRQTMMQGLELLAYFRNRAPLDDSGMPKDRFSAEMPDATLATLKIQPSEPRDSAVYFCASGFQGTEAFFGQGTRLTVV.

CDR3 bases: TGTGCCAGCAGTCTCATACCGGGACTAGCGGGGGCCGGGGAGCTGTTTTTT. It yields the protein CASSLIPGLAGAGELFF. This chain connects TRBV7-6 to TRBJ2-2, with TRBD2 matching 14 bases. Germline CDR1 reads SGHVS; CDR2 reads FNYEAQ. With V trimmed by 6 bases and J by 6 bases, 9 bases remained unmatched. The CDR3 extends over 17 amino acids.

This clonotype was picked up many times. The chain carries TRBV28 and TRBJ2-2; D is possibly TRBD2 (5 bases). The V gene lost 2 bases and the J gene lost 3 bases, with 7 bases spanning the gap. The CDR3 has 14 amino acids. Germline V lookup: CDR1 MDHEN, CDR2 SYDVKM. The CDR3 spells CASSLPGDTGELFF. CDR3 DNA sequence: TGTGCCAGCAGTTTACCCGGGGACACCGGGGAGCTGTTTTTT.

This clonotype was recorded many times. The V call is TRBV6-5, the J call TRBJ2-7; D tentatively fits TRBD1 or TRBD2 (5 bases each). Germline V CDR1 and CDR2: MNHEY, SVGAGI. The CDR3 runs to 14 residues. V lost 2 bases and J lost 3, with 11 bases in between. CDR3 loop: CASSYAGDVYEQYF. The DNA for the CDR3 is TGTGCCAGCAGTTACGCCGGGGACGTCTACGAGCAGTACTTC.

This clonotype has a count of ten or more. The chain has TRBV28 and TRBJ2-7, with D uncertain. The CDR3 extends over 15 amino acids. The germline V gene encodes CDR1 MDHEN and CDR2 SYDVKM. The V gene lost 6 bases and the J gene lost 1 base, with 16 bases spanning the gap. The CDR3 here is CASSLAAGGSYEQYF. CDR3 DNA sequence: TGTGCCAGCAGCTTGGCGGCAGGTGGGTCCTACGAGCAGTACTTC.

This clonotype was recorded many times. The chain links TRBV5-6 to TRBJ1-2, with TRBD1 matching over 10 bases. The V gene end was trimmed by 5 bases and the J gene end by 1 base; junction bases not matched to a gene: 11. Germline assignment: CDR1 SGHDT and CDR2 YYEEEE. The CDR3 length is 17 residues. CDR3 region: CASSSSDRGFYNYGYTF. CDR3 in DNA: TGTGCCAGCAGTTCGTCGGACAGGGGGTTTTATAACTATGGCTACACCTTC.